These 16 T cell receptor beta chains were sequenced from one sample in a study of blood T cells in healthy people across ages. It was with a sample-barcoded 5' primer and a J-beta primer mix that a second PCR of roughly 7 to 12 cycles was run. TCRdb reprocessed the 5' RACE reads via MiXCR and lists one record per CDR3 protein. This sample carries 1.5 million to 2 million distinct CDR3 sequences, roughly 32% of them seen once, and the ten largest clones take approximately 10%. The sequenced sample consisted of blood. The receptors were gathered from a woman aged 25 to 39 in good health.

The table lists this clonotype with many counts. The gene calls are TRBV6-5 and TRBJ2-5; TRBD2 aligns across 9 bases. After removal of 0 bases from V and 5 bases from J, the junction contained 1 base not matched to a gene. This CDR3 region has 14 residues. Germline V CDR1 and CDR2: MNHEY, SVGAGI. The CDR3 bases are TGTGCCAGCAGTTACTCTAGCGGGGGTGAGACCCAGTACTTC. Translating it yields CASSYSSGGETQYF.

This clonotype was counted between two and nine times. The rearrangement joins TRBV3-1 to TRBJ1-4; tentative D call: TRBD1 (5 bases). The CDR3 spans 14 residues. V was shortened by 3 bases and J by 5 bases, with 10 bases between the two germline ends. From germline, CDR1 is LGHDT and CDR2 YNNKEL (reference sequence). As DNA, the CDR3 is TGTGCCAGCAGCCAGAGGGACGGGAATGAAAAACTGTTTTTT. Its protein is CASSQRDGNEKLFF.

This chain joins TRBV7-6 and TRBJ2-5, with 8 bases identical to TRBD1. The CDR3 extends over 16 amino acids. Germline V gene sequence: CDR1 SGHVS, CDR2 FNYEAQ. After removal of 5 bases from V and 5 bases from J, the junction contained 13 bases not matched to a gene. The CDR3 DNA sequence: TGTGCCAGCAGCCCGGAGGGACAGGCCTGGGGGGAGACCCAGTACTTC. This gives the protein CASSPEGQAWGETQYF. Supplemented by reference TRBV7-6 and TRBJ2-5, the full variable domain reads GAGVSQSPRYKVTKRGQDVALRCDPISGHVSLYWYRQALGQGPEFLTYFNYEAQQDKSGLPNDRFSAERPEGSISTLTIQRTEQRDSAMYRCASSPEGQAWGETQYFGPGTRLLVL.

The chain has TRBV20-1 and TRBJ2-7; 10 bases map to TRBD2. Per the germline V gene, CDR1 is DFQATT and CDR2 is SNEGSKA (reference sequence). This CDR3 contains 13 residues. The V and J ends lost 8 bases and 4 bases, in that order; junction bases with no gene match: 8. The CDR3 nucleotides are TGCAGTTCGTTTCTAGCGGGGGTTTACGAGCAGTACTTC. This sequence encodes CSSFLAGVYEQYF.

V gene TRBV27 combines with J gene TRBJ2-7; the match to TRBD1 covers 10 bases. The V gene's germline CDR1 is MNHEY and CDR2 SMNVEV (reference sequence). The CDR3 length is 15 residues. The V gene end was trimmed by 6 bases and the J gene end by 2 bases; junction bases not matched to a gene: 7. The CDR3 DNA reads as TGTGCCAGCAGGACCGGGACAGGGGTCGCCTACGAGCAGTACTTC. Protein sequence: CASRTGTGVAYEQYF.

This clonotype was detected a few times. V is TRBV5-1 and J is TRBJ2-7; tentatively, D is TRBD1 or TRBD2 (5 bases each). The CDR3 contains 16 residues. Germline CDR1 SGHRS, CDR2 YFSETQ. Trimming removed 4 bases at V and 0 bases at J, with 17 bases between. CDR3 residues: CASSNTGRTFSYEQYF. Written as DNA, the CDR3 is TGCGCCAGCAGCAATACGGGACGGACTTTCTCCTACGAGCAGTACTTC.

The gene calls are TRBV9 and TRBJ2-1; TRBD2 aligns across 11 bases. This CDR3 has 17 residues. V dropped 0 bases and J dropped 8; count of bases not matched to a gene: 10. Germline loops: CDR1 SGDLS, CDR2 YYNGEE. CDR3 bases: TGTGCCAGCAGCGTAGGTTTGGTAGCGGGGGGGCCTCATGAGCAGTTCTTC. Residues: CASSVGLVAGGPHEQFF.

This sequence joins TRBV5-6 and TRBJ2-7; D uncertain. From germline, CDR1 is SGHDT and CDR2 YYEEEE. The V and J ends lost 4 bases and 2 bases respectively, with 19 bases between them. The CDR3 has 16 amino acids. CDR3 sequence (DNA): TGTGCCAGCAGCCCACGCCCCGACGGCCTTACCTACGAGCAGTACTTC. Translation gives CASSPRPDGLTYEQYF.

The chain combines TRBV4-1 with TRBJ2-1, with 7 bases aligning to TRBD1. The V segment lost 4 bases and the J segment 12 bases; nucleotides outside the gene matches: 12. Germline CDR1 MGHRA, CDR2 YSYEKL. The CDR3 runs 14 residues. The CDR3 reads CASSLATGPDGQFF. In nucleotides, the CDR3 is TGCGCCAGCAGCCTCGCGACAGGGCCCGACGGGCAGTTCTTC.

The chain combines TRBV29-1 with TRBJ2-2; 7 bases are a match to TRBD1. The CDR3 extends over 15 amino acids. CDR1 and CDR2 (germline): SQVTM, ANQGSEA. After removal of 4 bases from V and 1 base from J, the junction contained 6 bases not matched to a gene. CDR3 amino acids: CSVAYGTENTGELFF. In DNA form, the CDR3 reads TGCAGCGTTGCTTACGGGACAGAGAACACCGGGGAGCTGTTTTTT.

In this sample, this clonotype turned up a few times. The CDR3 nucleotides read TGTGCTAGAGGAAATCAGCCCCAGCATTTT. Amino acid sequence: CARGNQPQHF. The chain links TRBV12-5 to TRBJ1-5; D is unclear. Trimming took off 9 bases at V and 4 bases at J, with 4 bases between the two ends. This CDR3 has 10 amino acids. Germline CDR1 and CDR2: LGHNT and FRNRAP.

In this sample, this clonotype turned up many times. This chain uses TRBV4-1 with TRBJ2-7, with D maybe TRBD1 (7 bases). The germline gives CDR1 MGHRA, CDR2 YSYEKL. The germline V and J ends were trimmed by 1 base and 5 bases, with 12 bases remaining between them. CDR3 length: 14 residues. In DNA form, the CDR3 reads TGCGCCAGCAGCCAAGGGAGGGGGCCAGACGAGCAGTACTTC. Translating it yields CASSQGRGPDEQYF.

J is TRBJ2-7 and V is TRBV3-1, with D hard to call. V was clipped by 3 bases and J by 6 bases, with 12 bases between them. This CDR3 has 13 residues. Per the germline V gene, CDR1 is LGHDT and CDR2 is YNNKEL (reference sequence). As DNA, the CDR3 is TGTGCCAGCAGCCACCTACGGGTTAGCGAGCAGTACTTC. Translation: CASSHLRVSEQYF.

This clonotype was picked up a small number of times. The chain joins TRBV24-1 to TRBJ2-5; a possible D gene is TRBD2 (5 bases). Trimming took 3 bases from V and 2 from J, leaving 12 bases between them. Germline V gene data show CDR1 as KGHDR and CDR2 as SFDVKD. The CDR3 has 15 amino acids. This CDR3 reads CATSDPAEAQETQYF. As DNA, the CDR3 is TGTGCCACCAGTGATCCGGCGGAGGCTCAAGAGACCCAGTACTTC.

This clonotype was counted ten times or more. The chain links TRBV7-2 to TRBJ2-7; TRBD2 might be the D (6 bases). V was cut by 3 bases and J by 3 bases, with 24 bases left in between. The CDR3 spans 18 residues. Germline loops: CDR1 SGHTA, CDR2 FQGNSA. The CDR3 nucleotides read TGTGCCAGCAGCTTGTCGATGTGGGATAGCGGAATACACTACGAGCAGTACTTC. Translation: CASSLSMWDSGIHYEQYF.

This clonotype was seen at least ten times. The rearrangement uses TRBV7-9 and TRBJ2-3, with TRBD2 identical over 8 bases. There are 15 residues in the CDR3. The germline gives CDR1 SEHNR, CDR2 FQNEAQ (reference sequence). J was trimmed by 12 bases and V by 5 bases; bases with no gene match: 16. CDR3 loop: CASSPDPGSGTGQYF. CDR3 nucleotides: TGTGCCAGCAGCCCCGACCCCGGTAGCGGGACCGGACAGTATTTT.